These 29 T cell receptor beta chains came from one sample sequenced in a study of blood T cell repertoires in COVID-19. Profiled with immunoSEQ multiplex PCR; TCRdb holds only in-frame clones, not every one. The table records over 250,000 clones, around nine tenths of them present only once. Sequenced: PBMCs or T cells enriched from blood (not recorded which). These receptors were collected from a young woman who had recovered from COVID-19.

This clone was counted once. This chain connects TRBV6-5 to TRBJ2-1, with D possibly being TRBD2 (6 bases). Germline loops: CDR1 MNHEY, CDR2 SVGAGI. The CDR3 length is 14 residues. The germline V and J ends were trimmed by 7 bases and 1 base, with 11 bases remaining between them. CDR3 bases: TGTGCCAGCACCCCCGGGAGATCCTACAATGAGCAGTTCTTC. Translation gives CASTPGRSYNEQFF.

The CDR3 loop reads CAWEGSGSKYEQFF. The CDR3 region has the DNA TGTGCCTGGGAGGGGAGCGGGAGTAAGTATGAGCAGTTCTTC. The chain couples TRBV30 to TRBJ2-1; 8 bases align to TRBD2. Germline V gene sequence: CDR1 GTSNPN, CDR2 SVGIG (reference sequence). J was trimmed by 8 bases and V by 5 bases; bases with no gene match: 11. This CDR3 is 14 amino acids long.

This chain uses TRBV5-1 with TRBJ1-2, with 7 bases fitting TRBD1. Trimming at V came to 2 bases and at J to 4 bases, leaving 11 bases not matched to a gene. Germline CDR1 SGHRS, CDR2 YFSETQ. The CDR3 runs to 16 residues. The CDR3 DNA reads as TGCGCCAGCAGCTTTGGGTCAGGGGGAGACGTCTATGGCTACACCTTC. This encodes CASSFGSGGDVYGYTF.

This rearrangement joins TRBV6-1 to TRBJ2-3; the match to TRBD1 covers 9 bases. J gave up 4 bases and V 2 bases, and 7 bases lay outside the gene matches. The germline CDR1 and CDR2 sequences are MNHNS and SASEGT. There are 16 residues in the CDR3. The DNA of the CDR3 is TGTGCCAGCAGTGAACGTATGGGACAGGGAGCAGATACGCAGTATTTT. Its protein product is CASSERMGQGADTQYF.

The V gene is TRBV3-1 (or the pseudogene TRBV3-2), the J gene TRBJ2-2; TRBD2 agrees at 10 bases. The length of the CDR3 is 17 residues. With 3 bases clipped from V and 4 bases from J, the junction kept 8 bases outside the gene matches. CDR1 is LGHDT and CDR2 is YNNKEL in the germline V gene (reference sequence). For the CDR3, the DNA is TGTGCCAGCAGCCAGGAAAACGTAGCGGGAGGCACCGGGGAGCTGTTTTTT. This codes for CASSQENVAGGTGELFF.

The V call is TRBV28, the J call TRBJ2-5, with 10 bases aligning to TRBD1. Trimming cost V 7 bases and J 3 bases; bases outside gene matches: 14. The germline V gene encodes CDR1 MDHEN and CDR2 SYDVKM. The CDR3 contains 17 residues. This CDR3 is CASTSPEIGQGEETQYF. CDR3 DNA sequence: TGTGCCAGCACCAGCCCCGAGATCGGACAGGGGGAAGAGACCCAGTACTTC.

This clone was observed once. This chain joins TRBV28 and TRBJ2-2; TRBD2 agrees at 8 bases. The CDR3 sequence is 18 residues long. V shed 7 bases and J 0 bases; nucleotides not matched to a gene: 13. Germline V lookup: CDR1 MDHEN, CDR2 SYDVKM. The CDR3 reads CASTAPGLAGPNTGELFF. Here the CDR3 DNA reads TGTGCCAGCACGGCCCCCGGGCTAGCGGGTCCGAACACCGGGGAGCTGTTTTTT.

This rearrangement joins TRBV29-1 to TRBJ2-1; 10 bases match TRBD2. Losses at the gene ends were 7 bases for V and 7 bases for J; bases not matched to a gene: 13. This CDR3 has 15 residues. Germline assignment: CDR1 SQVTM and CDR2 ANQGSEA. For the CDR3, the DNA is TGCAGCGGTGTCCGGCTAGCGGGAGTCGGTAATGAGCAGTTCTTC. It is translated as CSGVRLAGVGNEQFF.

This clone was seen only a few times. The rearrangement links TRBV21-1 to TRBJ2-7; TRBD1 is the table's D call, not checked against the DNA. TRBV21-1 is an annotated pseudogene. This CDR3 region has 14 residues. The CDR3 here is CASSKTATAYEQYF. The DNA of the CDR3 is TGTGCCAGCAGCAAGACAGCTACGGCCTACGAGCAGTACTTC.

The chain uses TRBV15 and TRBJ2-7; 13 nucleotides match TRBD2. The CDR3 length is 14 residues. Germline values: CDR1 LNHNV, CDR2 YYDKDF (reference sequence). With 5 bases clipped from V and 5 bases from J, the junction kept 3 bases outside the gene matches. The CDR3 is CATSPGTSGNEQYF. The CDR3 nucleotides read TGTGCCACCAGCCCCGGGACTAGCGGGAACGAGCAGTACTTC. Full variable domain (outside the CDR3, taken from reference TRBV15 and TRBJ2-7): DAMVIQNPRYQVTQFGKPVTLSCSQTLNHNVMYWYQQKSSQAPKLLFHYYDKDFNNEADTPDNFQSRRPNTSFCFLDIRSPGLGDTAMYLCATSPGTSGNEQYFGPGTRLTVT.

This clone was recorded only once. This sequence joins TRBV10-2 and TRBJ2-6; TRBD1 matches at 7 bases. The CDR3 is 19 amino acids. The ends lost 6 bases at V and 2 bases at J; junction bases unmatched: 16. Germline-derived CDR1 and CDR2 are WSHSY and SAAADI. CDR3 sequence (DNA): TGCGCCAGCAGCCCTCAGAGGCAGGGGGAGTTTACTGGGGCCAACGTCCTGACTTTC. It translates to CASSPQRQGEFTGANVLTF.

This clone was observed a handful of times. The rearrangement joins TRBV21-1 to TRBJ1-5. TRBV21-1 is a recognized pseudogene. CDR3 length: 14 residues. CDR3 nucleotide sequence: TGTGCCTCTAGTAGGCGGGGACTGGAGCAGCCCCAGCATTTT. It translates to CASSRRGLEQPQHF.

The chain employs TRBV7-3 and TRBJ1-1; possible D gene TRBD1, 5 bases. This CDR3 comprises 15 residues. Looked up from germline, CDR1 is SGHTA and CDR2 is FQGTGA. The V end lost 0 bases, the J end lost 4 bases, and 12 bases lay between the germline ends. CDR3 nucleotides: TGTGCCAGCAGCTTAACGTTCGGGGGGGTCACTGAAGCTTTCTTT. As protein: CASSLTFGGVTEAFF.

V and J are TRBV4-2 and TRBJ2-1; TRBD2 aligns across 11 bases. J was trimmed by 6 bases and V by 2 bases; bases with no gene match: 6. CDR3 length: 16 amino acids. CDR1 LGHNA and CDR2 YNFKEQ come from the germline V gene. CDR3 in DNA: TGTGCCAGCAGCCAATTACTAGCGGGAGATTTCAATGAGCAGTTCTTC. Encoded protein: CASSQLLAGDFNEQFF.

This clone has just one count. The rearrangement joins TRBV6-5 to TRBJ2-2; 7 bases map to TRBD2. J lost 5 bases, V lost 2 bases, and 2 bases had no gene match. Germline V gene lookup returns CDR1 MNHEY and CDR2 SVGAGI. The CDR3 is 14 amino acids. CDR3 DNA: TGTGCCAGCAGTTACCGGGGAGGGACCGGGGAGCTGTTTTTT. It specifies CASSYRGGTGELFF.

This chain joins TRBV28 and TRBJ2-2; no firm D call. This CDR3 is built from 16 residues. V lost 5 bases and J 4 bases, leaving 17 bases between the germline ends. The V gene's germline CDR1 is MDHEN and CDR2 SYDVKM. The CDR3 nucleotides are TGTGCCAGCAGTAGCCCCCTAGGAGTTAGCACCGGGGAGCTGTTTTTT. It translates to CASSSPLGVSTGELFF.

J is TRBJ1-5 and V is TRBV10-3; D possibly corresponds to TRBD1 (6 bases). CDR1 is ENHRY, CDR2 SYGVKD, per germline. The CDR3 extends over 14 amino acids. Trimming shortened V by 10 bases and J by 0 bases, and 13 bases separated the two germline ends. The CDR3 DNA reads TGTGCCACAACAGGGAGTCTTAGCAATCAGCCCCAGCATTTT. This gives the protein CATTGSLSNQPQHF.

The chain has TRBV4-3 and TRBJ2-7; 7 bases are a match to TRBD1. The V gene's germline CDR1 is LGHNA and CDR2 YSLEER. V shed 2 bases, J shed 3 bases, and the junction held 13 bases outside the gene matches. This CDR3 has 17 amino acids. The CDR3 DNA reads as TGCGCCAGCAGCCAAACAACCACAGGGGCCGCGGGCTACGAGCAGTACTTC. Translating it yields CASSQTTTGAAGYEQYF.

V is TRBV30 and J is TRBJ1-3; 8 bases are shared with TRBD1. The CDR3 contains 14 residues. The V and J ends lost 2 bases and 5 bases, in that order; junction bases with no gene match: 5. Germline V CDR1 and CDR2: GTSNPN, SVGIG (reference sequence). Here the CDR3 DNA reads TGTGCCTGGAGTAGGACAGGGACTAGAAACACCATATATTTT. Its protein product is CAWSRTGTRNTIYF.

The chain links TRBV9 to TRBJ2-7; TRBD1 might be the D (6 bases). V lost 3 bases, J lost 0 bases, and 10 bases lay in between. The CDR3 contains 14 residues. Germline-derived CDR1 and CDR2 are SGDLS and YYNGEE. CDR3 sequence (DNA): TGTGCCAGCAGCGATCGGGACAACTCCTACGAGCAGTACTTC. This translates into CASSDRDNSYEQYF.

This chain connects TRBV5-1 to TRBJ2-7; a possible D gene is TRBD1 (6 bases). CDR1 is SGHRS, CDR2 YFSETQ, per germline. The CDR3 spans 13 residues. Trimming left V 4 bases short and J 1 base short, with 9 bases between. For the CDR3, the DNA is TGCGCCAGCAGCCCGACAGGATCCTACGAGCAGTACTTC. Its translation is CASSPTGSYEQYF.

The V and J genes are TRBV27 and TRBJ1-1; unclear D gene. The ends were cut back, 4 bases at V and 1 base at J, with 10 bases in the middle. CDR3 length: 14 residues. Germline-derived CDR1 and CDR2 are MNHEY and SMNVEV (reference sequence). As DNA, the CDR3 is TGTGCCAGCAGTTGGTCGGCGGGGAACACTGAAGCTTTCTTT. It codes for CASSWSAGNTEAFF.

In this sample, this clone turned up a few times. The chain has TRBV7-9 and TRBJ2-5; no clear D gene. Germline V gene sequence: CDR1 SEHNR, CDR2 FQNEAQ (reference sequence). The CDR3 spans 11 residues. The V gene lost 2 bases and the J gene lost 7 bases, with 5 bases spanning the gap. CDR3 nucleotide sequence: TGTGCCAGCAGCTTAACTGGGACCCAGTACTTC. This translates into CASSLTGTQYF.

The rearrangement links TRBV3-1 (or the pseudogene TRBV3-2) to TRBJ2-5, with TRBD2 matching 7 bases. The CDR3 has 17 residues. CDR1 LGHDT and CDR2 YNNKEL come from the germline V gene (reference sequence). After removal of 2 bases from V and 5 bases from J, the junction contained 14 bases not matched to a gene. The CDR3 sequence is CASSQNLGGSIRETQYF. The CDR3 DNA is TGTGCCAGCAGCCAAAACTTAGGCGGGAGTATTAGGGAGACCCAGTACTTC.

V is TRBV6-5 and J is TRBJ1-1; 8 bases are a match to TRBD1. From germline, CDR1 is MNHEY and CDR2 SVGAGI. This CDR3 is 16 amino acids long. V gave up 4 bases and J gave up 0 bases; unmatched junction bases: 7. The CDR3 region has the DNA TGTGCCAGCAGTTCAACAGGGGGGACGGTGAACACTGAAGCTTTCTTT. This codes for CASSSTGGTVNTEAFF.

The rearrangement uses TRBV13 and TRBJ2-2; 9 nucleotides match TRBD1. CDR1 PRHDT and CDR2 FYEKMQ come from the germline V gene (reference sequence). This CDR3 comprises 16 residues. Unmatched junction bases numbered 4, after V lost 1 base and J lost 4 bases. Written as DNA, the CDR3 is TGTGCCAGCAGCTTAGAGGGACAGGGTCTCACCGGGGAGCTGTTTTTT. It codes for CASSLEGQGLTGELFF.

The chain carries TRBV5-1 and TRBJ1-1; 10 nucleotides agree with TRBD1. The CDR3 covers 15 residues. Germline trimming cut 4 bases from V and 3 bases from J; bases unmatched to any gene: 6. Germline-derived CDR1 and CDR2 are SGHRS and YFSETQ. CDR3 sequence reads: CASSPQGQGYTEAFF. The CDR3 DNA reads TGCGCCAGCAGCCCACAGGGACAGGGGTACACTGAAGCTTTCTTT.

The chain employs TRBV2 and TRBJ2-3; D gene uncertain. Between the trimmed V and J ends, which lost 7 bases and 4 bases, there was a span of 12 bases. The CDR3 length is 13 residues. Germline values: CDR1 SNHLY, CDR2 FYNNEI. DNA for the CDR3: TGTGCCAGCACCTTCGACATTGCAGATACGCAGTATTTT. Translation: CASTFDIADTQYF.

The chain has TRBV19 and TRBJ2-3; weak D call: TRBD1 (6 bases). With 6 bases removed from V and 0 bases from J, the gap between germline ends came to 13 bases. Looked up from germline, CDR1 is LNHDA and CDR2 is SQIVND (reference sequence). This CDR3 spans 15 amino acids. The CDR3 bases are TGTGCCAGTAGGGTGGGTACAGGGAGCACAGATACGCAGTATTTT. Translated, it gives CASRVGTGSTDTQYF.